The subject of this entry is one T cell receptor beta chain. Antigen unknown. One end of the junction fails to match germline, which may point to a read error. The sample belongs to a study of tumor-infiltrating lymphocytes in primary liver carcinoma. About the study: Tumor lesions were T1-T3 N0M0 and spanned roughly 4 to 10 cm. Findings and limits, study-wide: The overlap of tumor-adjacent and tumor-blood pairs was smaller than that of tumor region pairs.

The CDR3 is 14 amino acids. Co-extraction of RNA and DNA was performed on roughly 17-32 mg of unsorted bulk tissue. Resection treated the patients' primary liver carcinoma. Enrolled patients were chronically infected with HBV and treatment-naive. Reverse transcription of approximately 0.55 ug total RNA with a constant-region primer produced TCR beta cDNA. Slightly modified ARM-PCR served as the procedure for the TCR beta libraries. These libraries came from three rounds of nested multiplex PCR. Running ten to eleven cycles apiece, the first two PCR rounds relied on TRBV1-TRBV30 forward primers together with a C-beta reverse primer. TCRdb independently ran MiXCR on the multiplex PCR reads; one entry per CDR3 protein. The table includes roughly 45,000 distinct CDR3 sequences, about three quarters detected once.

The genes are TRBV12-3 or TRBV12-4 and TRBJ1-5; D is possibly TRBD1 (5 bases). The origin of this receptor is a man in his forties with primary liver carcinoma and hepatitis B virus infection. The specimen sequenced was liver tumor tissue from sampling region 5. Described subset: tumor region T5, tumor centre. Here the CDR3 reads CASNLGGADQPQHF. CDR3 DNA: TGTGCTAGCAACCTGGGAGGGGCCGATCAGCCCCAGCATTTT.